Presented here are 13 T cell receptor beta chains from one specimen sequenced in a study of cytomegalovirus exposure and HLA in healthy donors. In the PCR, 60 Vbeta and 13 Jbeta primers were used. The repertoire was sequenced with immunoSEQ multiplex PCR; TCRdb's copy has only in-frame clones and lacks some. This sample yields about 160,000 clones, of which around 80% are seen a single time; roughly 7.6% belongs to the top ten. The sample was PBMCs. These receptors were obtained from a woman aged 30 to 39 in good health and CMV-seropositive.

The chain links TRBV7-3 to TRBJ2-3, with unresolved D. Trimming pared 5 bases from V and 2 bases from J, leaving 8 bases between. Looked up from germline, CDR1 is SGHTA and CDR2 is FQGTGA. CDR3 length: 13 amino acids. Here the CDR3 reads CASSPGSTDTQYF. As DNA, the CDR3 is TGTGCCAGCAGCCCCGGGTCCACAGATACGCAGTATTTT. The full variable domain, its missing parts supplied by reference TRBV7-3 and TRBJ2-3, is GAGVSQTPSNKVTEKGKYVELRCDPISGHTALYWYRQSLGQGPEFLIYFQGTGAADDSGLPNDRFFAVRPEGSVSTLKIQRTERGDSAVYLCASSPGSTDTQYFGPGTRLTVL.

The chain couples TRBV6-1 to TRBJ1-2; TRBD1 agrees at 10 bases. V lost 4 bases and J lost 6; bases outside the gene matches: 5. The CDR3 length is 14 residues. Germline values: CDR1 MNHNS, CDR2 SASEGT. The CDR3 bases are TGTGCCAGCAGTGCCCGGGACAGGGGTAATGGCTACACCTTC. This gives the protein CASSARDRGNGYTF.

The chain couples TRBV19 to TRBJ2-2; 7 nucleotides align to TRBD1. The V gene's germline CDR1 is LNHDA and CDR2 SQIVND (reference sequence). The CDR3 runs 16 residues. Germline trimming cut 6 bases from V and 4 bases from J; bases unmatched to any gene: 11. The CDR3 loop is CASSSRQGTSTGELFF. CDR3 coding DNA: TGTGCCAGTAGCAGTAGACAGGGAACGTCCACCGGGGAGCTGTTTTTT. The variable domain in full, with the rest retrieved from reference TRBV19 and TRBJ2-2, is DGGITQSPKYLFRKEGQNVTLSCEQNLNHDAMYWYRQDPGQGLRLIYYSQIVNDFQKGDIAEGYSVSREKKESFPLTVTSAQKNPTAFYLCASSSRQGTSTGELFFGEGSRLTVL.

The chain carries TRBV6-1 and TRBJ1-5; 10 nucleotides agree with TRBD1. The CDR3 is made up of 14 amino acids. CDR1 is MNHNS, CDR2 SASEGT, per germline. Germline trimming cut 8 bases from V and 4 bases from J; bases unmatched to any gene: 5. CDR3: CASLDRGGNQPQHF. Here the CDR3 DNA reads TGTGCCAGCTTGGACAGGGGGGGTAATCAGCCCCAGCATTTT.

This rearrangement joins TRBV4-3 to TRBJ2-5, with 7 bases that match TRBD2. Germline trimming cut 0 bases from V and 2 bases from J; bases unmatched to any gene: 12. Germline V gene sequence: CDR1 LGHNA, CDR2 YSLEER. This CDR3 comprises 18 residues. CDR3 residues: CASSQDFPRGDLQETQYF. The CDR3, as DNA: TGCGCCAGCAGCCAAGACTTCCCTCGGGGGGACCTACAAGAGACCCAGTACTTC.

This clone has just one count. The chain has TRBV4-2 and TRBJ2-6; D not certain. The ends were cut back, 3 bases at V and 0 bases at J, with 9 bases in the middle. The germline gives CDR1 LGHNA, CDR2 YNFKEQ. The CDR3 consists of 16 residues. This chain's CDR3 is CASSHYSPSGANVLTF. In DNA form, the CDR3 reads TGTGCCAGCAGCCATTATTCCCCCTCTGGGGCCAACGTCCTGACTTTC.

Only a few counts were recorded for this clone. This chain connects TRBV2 to TRBJ1-1; TRBD1 agrees at 7 bases. The CDR3 is 14 amino acids. CDR1 and CDR2 (germline): SNHLY, FYNNEI. Trimming cost V 8 bases and J 1 base; bases outside gene matches: 7. In DNA form, the CDR3 reads TGTGCCAGCGGAGGGGACAGCAAGAACACTGAAGCTTTCTTT. As protein: CASGGDSKNTEAFF.

V gene TRBV9 combines with J gene TRBJ1-2, with 7 bases lining up with TRBD1. The germline V gene has CDR1 SGDLS and CDR2 YYNGEE. V was clipped by 4 bases and J by 4 bases; unmatched bases: 7. This CDR3 contains 14 residues. CDR3 residues: CASSPRDSLYGYTF. Written as DNA, the CDR3 is TGTGCCAGCAGCCCCAGGGACAGTCTCTATGGCTACACCTTC.

This chain joins TRBV6-6 and TRBJ1-2; D is possibly TRBD1 (6 bases). Germline CDR1 and CDR2: MNHNY and SVGAGI (reference sequence). With 5 bases removed from V and 2 bases from J, the gap between germline ends came to 9 bases. The CDR3 sequence is 13 residues long. The CDR3 region has the DNA TGTGCCAGCAGTAGACAGGAGAACTATGGCTACACCTTC. This sequence encodes CASSRQENYGYTF.

V gene TRBV5-4 combines with J gene TRBJ2-2; 8 bases align to TRBD1. Germline values: CDR1 SGHNT, CDR2 YYREEE (reference sequence). This CDR3 is built from 12 residues. V lost 7 bases to trimming and J lost 7 bases; unmatched junction nucleotides: 3. The CDR3 nucleotides are TGTGCCAGCCAGGGGGCAAGCGGGGAGCTGTTTTTT. Amino acids: CASQGASGELFF.

This chain uses TRBV28 with TRBJ2-5, with 8 positions matching TRBD1. This CDR3 spans 15 amino acids. The trim removed 5 bases at V and 5 bases at J, leaving 10 bases unmatched. Germline values: CDR1 MDHEN, CDR2 SYDVKM. The DNA for the CDR3 is TGTGCCAGCAGTATGCCTAGACAGGGGAGGGAGACCCAGTACTTC. Its protein product is CASSMPRQGRETQYF.

The rearrangement links TRBV15 to TRBJ1-6; the D gene is possibly TRBD1 (5 bases). Germline lookup yields CDR1 LNHNV and CDR2 YYDKDF (reference sequence). The CDR3 runs to 14 residues. V was cut by 0 bases and J by 9 bases, with 9 bases left in between. The CDR3 reads CATSRDGTSSPLHF. The CDR3 DNA follows: TGTGCCACCAGCAGAGATGGGACTAGTTCACCCCTCCACTTT.

This clone was seen a few times. The chain links TRBV6-5 to TRBJ2-1; 10 bases are a match to TRBD1. V shed 4 bases and J 6 bases; nucleotides not matched to a gene: 6. The CDR3 is made up of 15 amino acids. Germline V gene data show CDR1 as MNHEY and CDR2 as SVGAGI. This CDR3 reads CASSLTGGASNEQFF. In DNA form, the CDR3 reads TGTGCCAGCAGTTTGACAGGGGGCGCTTCCAATGAGCAGTTCTTC.